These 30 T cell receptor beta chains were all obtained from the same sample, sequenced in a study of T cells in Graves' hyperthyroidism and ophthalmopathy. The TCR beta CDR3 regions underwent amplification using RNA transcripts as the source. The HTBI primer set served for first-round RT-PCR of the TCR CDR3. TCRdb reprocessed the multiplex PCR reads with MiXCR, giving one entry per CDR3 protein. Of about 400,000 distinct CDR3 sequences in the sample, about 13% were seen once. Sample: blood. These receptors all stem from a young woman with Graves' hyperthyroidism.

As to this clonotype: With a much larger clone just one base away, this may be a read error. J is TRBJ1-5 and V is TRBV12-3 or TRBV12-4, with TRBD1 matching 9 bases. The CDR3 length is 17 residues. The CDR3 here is CASSSPDRGMENRPQHF. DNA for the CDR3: TGTGCCAGCAGTTCACCCGACAGGGGGATGGAGAATCGGCCCCAGCATTTT.

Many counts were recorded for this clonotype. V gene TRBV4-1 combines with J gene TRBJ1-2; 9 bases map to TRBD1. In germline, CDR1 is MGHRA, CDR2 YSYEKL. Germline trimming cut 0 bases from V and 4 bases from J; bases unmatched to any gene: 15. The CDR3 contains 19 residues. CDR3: CASSQEGHLGQGLFYGYTF. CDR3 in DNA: TGCGCCAGCAGCCAAGAGGGTCATTTGGGACAGGGTTTGTTCTATGGCTACACCTTC.

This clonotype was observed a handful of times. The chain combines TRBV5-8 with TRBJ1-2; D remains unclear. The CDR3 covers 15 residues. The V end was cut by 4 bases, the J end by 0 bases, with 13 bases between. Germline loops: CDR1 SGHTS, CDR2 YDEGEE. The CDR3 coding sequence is TGTGCCAGCAGCAGGGAGTTGGGGTCTAACTATGGCTACACCTTC. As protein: CASSRELGSNYGYTF.

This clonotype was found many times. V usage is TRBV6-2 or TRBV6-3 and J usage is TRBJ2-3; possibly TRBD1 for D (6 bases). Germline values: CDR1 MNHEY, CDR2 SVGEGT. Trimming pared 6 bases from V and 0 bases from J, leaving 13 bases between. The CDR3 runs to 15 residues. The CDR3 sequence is CASSLGTTSTDTQYF. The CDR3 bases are TGTGCCAGCAGCCTCGGGACAACAAGCACAGATACGCAGTATTTT.

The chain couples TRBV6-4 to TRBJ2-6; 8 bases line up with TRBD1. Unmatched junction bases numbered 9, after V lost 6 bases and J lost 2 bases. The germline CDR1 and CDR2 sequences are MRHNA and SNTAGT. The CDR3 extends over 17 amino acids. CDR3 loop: CASSPRTGNTGANVLTF. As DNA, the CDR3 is TGTGCCAGCAGCCCTCGGACAGGGAATACTGGGGCCAACGTCCTGACTTTC.

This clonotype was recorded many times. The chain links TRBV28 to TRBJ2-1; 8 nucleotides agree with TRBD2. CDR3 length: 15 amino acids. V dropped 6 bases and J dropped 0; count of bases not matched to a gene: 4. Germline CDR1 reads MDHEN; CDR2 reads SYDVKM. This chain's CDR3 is CASSELADSYNEQFF. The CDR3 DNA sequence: TGTGCCAGCAGCGAACTAGCGGACTCCTACAATGAGCAGTTCTTC.

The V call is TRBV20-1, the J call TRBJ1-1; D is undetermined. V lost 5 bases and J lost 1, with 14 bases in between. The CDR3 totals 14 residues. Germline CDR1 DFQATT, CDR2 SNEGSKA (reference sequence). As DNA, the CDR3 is TGCAGTGCTCCTAACCTCTGGGGGAACACTGAAGCTTTCTTT. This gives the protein CSAPNLWGNTEAFF.

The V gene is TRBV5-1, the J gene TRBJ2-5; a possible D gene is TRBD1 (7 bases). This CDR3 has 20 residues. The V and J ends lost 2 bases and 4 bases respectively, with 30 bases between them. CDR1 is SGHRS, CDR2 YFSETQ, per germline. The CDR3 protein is CASSFYSPGQKVGRGETQYF. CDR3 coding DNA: TGCGCCAGCAGCTTCTATTCCCCGGGACAGAAAGTTGGGCGGGGAGAGACCCAGTACTTC. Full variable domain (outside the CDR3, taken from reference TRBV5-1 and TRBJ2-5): KAGVTQTPRYLIKTRGQQVTLSCSPISGHRSVSWYQQTPGQGLQFLFEYFSETQRNKGNFPGRFSGRQFSNSRSEMNVSTLELGDSALYLCASSFYSPGQKVGRGETQYFGPGTRLLVL.

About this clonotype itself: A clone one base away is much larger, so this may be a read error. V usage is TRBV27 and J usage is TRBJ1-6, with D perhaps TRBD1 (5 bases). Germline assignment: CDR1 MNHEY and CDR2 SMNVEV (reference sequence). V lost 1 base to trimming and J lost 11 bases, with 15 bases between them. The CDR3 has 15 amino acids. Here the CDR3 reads CASSLFAGLDPPLHF. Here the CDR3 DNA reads TGTGCCAGCAGTTTATTTGCAGGGTTGGATCCACCCCTCCACTTT.

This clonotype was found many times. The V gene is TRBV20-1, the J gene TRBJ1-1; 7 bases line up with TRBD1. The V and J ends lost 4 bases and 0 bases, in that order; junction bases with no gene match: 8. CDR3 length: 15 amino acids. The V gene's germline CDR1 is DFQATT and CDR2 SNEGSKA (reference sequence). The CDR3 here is CSATNPGGMNTEAFF. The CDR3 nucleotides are TGCAGTGCTACCAACCCAGGGGGGATGAACACTGAAGCTTTCTTT.

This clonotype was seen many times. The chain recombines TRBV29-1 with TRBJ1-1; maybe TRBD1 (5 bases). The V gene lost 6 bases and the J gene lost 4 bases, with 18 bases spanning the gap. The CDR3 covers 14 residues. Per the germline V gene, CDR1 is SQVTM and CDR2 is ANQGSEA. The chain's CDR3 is CSVTTPRGTTEAFF. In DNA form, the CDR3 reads TGCAGCGTGACGACCCCAAGAGGGACCACTGAAGCTTTCTTT.

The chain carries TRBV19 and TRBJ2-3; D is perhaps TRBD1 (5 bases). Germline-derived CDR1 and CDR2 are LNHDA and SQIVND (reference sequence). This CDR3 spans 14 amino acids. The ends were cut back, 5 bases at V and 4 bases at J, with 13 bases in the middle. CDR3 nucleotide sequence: TGTGCCAGTAGTCCTATAAGGGGCCCAGATACGCAGTATTTT. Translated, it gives CASSPIRGPDTQYF. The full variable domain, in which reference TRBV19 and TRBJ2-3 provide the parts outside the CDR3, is DGGITQSPKYLFRKEGQNVTLSCEQNLNHDAMYWYRQDPGQGLRLIYYSQIVNDFQKGDIAEGYSVSREKKESFPLTVTSAQKNPTAFYLCASSPIRGPDTQYFGPGTRLTVL.

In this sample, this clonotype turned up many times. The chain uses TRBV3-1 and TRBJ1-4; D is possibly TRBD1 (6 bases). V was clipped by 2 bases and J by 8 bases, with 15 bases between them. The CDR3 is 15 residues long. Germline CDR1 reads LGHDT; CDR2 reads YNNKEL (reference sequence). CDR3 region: CASSQYGGHEEKLFF. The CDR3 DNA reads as TGTGCCAGCAGCCAATATGGGGGGCATGAGGAAAAACTGTTTTTT. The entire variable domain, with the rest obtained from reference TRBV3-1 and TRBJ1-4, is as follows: DTAVSQTPKYLVTQMGNDKSIKCEQNLGHDTMYWYKQDSKKFLKIMFSYNNKELIINETVPNRFSPKSPDKAHLNLHINSLELGDSAVYFCASSQYGGHEEKLFFGSGTQLSVL.

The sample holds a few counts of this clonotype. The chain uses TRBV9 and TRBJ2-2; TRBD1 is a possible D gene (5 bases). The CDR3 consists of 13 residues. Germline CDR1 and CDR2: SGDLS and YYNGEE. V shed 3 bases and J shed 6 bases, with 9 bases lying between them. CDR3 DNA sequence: TGTGCCAGCAGCGCAGGGTTGGCCGGGGAGCTGTTTTTT. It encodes CASSAGLAGELFF. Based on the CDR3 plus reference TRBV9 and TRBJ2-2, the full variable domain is DSGVTQTPKHLITATGQRVTLRCSPRSGDLSVYWYQQSLDQGLQFLIQYYNGEERAKGNILERFSAQQFPDLHSELNLSSLELGDSALYFCASSAGLAGELFFGEGSRLTVL.

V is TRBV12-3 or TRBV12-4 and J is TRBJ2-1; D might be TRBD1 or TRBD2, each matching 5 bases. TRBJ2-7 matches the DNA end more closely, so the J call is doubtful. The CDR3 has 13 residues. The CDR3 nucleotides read TGTGCCAGCCAGCTCGGGACCTACAATGAGCAGTACTTC. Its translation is CASQLGTYNEQYF.

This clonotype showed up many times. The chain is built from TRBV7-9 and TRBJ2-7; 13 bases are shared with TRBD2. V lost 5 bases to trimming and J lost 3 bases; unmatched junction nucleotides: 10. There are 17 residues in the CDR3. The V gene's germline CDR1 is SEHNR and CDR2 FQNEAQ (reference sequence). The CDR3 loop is CASSHTSGRVRFYEQYF. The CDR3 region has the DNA TGTGCCAGCAGCCACACTAGCGGGAGGGTCCGATTCTACGAGCAGTACTTC.

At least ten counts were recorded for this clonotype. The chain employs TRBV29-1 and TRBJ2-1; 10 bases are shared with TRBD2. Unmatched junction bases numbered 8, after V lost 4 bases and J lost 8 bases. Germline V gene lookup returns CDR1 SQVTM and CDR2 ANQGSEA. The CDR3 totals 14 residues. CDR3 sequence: CSVAASGSIDEQFF. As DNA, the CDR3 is TGCAGCGTTGCGGCTAGCGGGAGCATCGATGAGCAGTTCTTC.

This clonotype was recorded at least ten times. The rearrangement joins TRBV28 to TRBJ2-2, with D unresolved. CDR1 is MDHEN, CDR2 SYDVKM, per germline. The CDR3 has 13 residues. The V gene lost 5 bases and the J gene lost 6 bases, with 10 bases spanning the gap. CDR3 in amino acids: CASSPLGAGELFF. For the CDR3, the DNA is TGTGCCAGCAGTCCCCTTGGTGCCGGGGAGCTGTTTTTT.

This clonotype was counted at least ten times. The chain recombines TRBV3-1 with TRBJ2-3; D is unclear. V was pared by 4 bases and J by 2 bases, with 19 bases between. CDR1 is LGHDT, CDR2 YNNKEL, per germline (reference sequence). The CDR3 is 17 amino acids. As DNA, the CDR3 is TGTGCCAGCAGCCCTGTCCTAGGGCGAAGCTTCACAGATACGCAGTATTTT. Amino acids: CASSPVLGRSFTDTQYF.

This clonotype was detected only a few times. This CDR3 reads CTYGRSYEQYF. In DNA, the CDR3 is TGTACCTACGGGCGGTCCTACGAGCAGTACTTC. V gene TRBV6-1 combines with J gene TRBJ2-7; D remains unclear. Germline V gives CDR1 MNHNS, CDR2 SASEGT. The CDR3 is 11 residues long.

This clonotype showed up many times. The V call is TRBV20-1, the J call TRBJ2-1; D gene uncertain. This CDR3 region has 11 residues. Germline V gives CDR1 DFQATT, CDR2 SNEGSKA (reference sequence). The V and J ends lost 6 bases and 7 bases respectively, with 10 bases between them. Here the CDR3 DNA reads TGCAGTGCACCGCTAGTAAATGAGCAGTTCTTC. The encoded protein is CSAPLVNEQFF.

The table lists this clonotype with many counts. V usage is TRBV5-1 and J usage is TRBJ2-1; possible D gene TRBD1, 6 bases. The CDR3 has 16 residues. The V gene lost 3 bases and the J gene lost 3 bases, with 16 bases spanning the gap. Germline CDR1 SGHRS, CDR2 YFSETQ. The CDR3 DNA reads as TGCGCCAGCAGCTCGAATGTACGGACAGACTACAATGAGCAGTTCTTC. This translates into CASSSNVRTDYNEQFF.

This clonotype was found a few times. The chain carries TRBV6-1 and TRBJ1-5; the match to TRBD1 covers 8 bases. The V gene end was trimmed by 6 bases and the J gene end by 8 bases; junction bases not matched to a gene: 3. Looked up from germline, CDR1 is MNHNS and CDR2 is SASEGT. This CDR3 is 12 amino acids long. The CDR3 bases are TGTGCCAGCAGCTCGACAGGGGAGCCCCAGCATTTT. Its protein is CASSSTGEPQHF.

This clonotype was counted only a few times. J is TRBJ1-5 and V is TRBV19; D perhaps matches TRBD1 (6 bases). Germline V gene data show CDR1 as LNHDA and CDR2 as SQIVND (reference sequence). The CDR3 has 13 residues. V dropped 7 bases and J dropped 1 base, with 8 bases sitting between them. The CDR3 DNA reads TGTGCCAGTAAGGGGGAGAGCAATCAGCCCCAGCATTTT. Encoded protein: CASKGESNQPQHF. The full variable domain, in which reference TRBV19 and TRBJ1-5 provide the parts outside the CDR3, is DGGITQSPKYLFRKEGQNVTLSCEQNLNHDAMYWYRQDPGQGLRLIYYSQIVNDFQKGDIAEGYSVSREKKESFPLTVTSAQKNPTAFYLCASKGESNQPQHFGDGTRLSIL.

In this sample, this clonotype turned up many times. The CDR3 region has the DNA TGTGCCAGCAGTTTATCGGCAGGGGCGGCCGAGCAGTACTTC. Translation gives CASSLSAGAAEQYF. The V and J genes are TRBV28 and TRBJ2-7, with D possibly TRBD1 on 6 matching bases. Trimming shortened V by 1 base and J by 6 bases, and 13 bases separated the two germline ends. Germline V gives CDR1 MDHEN, CDR2 SYDVKM. This CDR3 has 14 residues.

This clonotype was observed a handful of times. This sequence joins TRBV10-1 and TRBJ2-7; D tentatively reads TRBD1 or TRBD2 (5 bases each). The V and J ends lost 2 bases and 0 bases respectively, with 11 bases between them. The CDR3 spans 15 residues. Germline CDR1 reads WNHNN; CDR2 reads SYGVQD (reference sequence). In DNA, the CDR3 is TGCGCCAGCAGTGAGGGGACCGCGAGCTCCTACGAGCAGTACTTC. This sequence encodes CASSEGTASSYEQYF.

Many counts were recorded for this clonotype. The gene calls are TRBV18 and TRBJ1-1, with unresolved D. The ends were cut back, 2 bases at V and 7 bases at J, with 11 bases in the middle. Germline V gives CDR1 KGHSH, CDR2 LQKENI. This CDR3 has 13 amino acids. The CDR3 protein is CASSPTDRGEAFF. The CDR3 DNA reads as TGTGCCAGCTCACCAACCGACCGGGGTGAAGCTTTCTTT.

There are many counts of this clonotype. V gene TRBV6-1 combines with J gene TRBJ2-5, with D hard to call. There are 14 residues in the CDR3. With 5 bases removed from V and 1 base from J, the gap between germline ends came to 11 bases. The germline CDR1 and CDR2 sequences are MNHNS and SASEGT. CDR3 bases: TGTGCCAGCAGTTATTACAGTCCCCAAGAGACCCAGTACTTC. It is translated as CASSYYSPQETQYF.

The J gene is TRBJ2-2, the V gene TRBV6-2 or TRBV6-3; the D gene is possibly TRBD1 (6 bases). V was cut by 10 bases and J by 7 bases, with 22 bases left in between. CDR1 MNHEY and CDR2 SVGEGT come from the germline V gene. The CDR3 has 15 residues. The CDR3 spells CATQFGQAGVGELFF. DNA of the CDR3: TGTGCCACCCAGTTCGGACAAGCAGGGGTCGGGGAGCTGTTTTTT.

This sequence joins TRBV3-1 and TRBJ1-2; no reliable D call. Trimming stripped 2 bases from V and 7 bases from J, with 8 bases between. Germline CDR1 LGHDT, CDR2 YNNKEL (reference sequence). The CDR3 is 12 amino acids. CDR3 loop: CASSQPYSGYTF. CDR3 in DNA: TGTGCCAGCAGCCAACCATATTCTGGCTACACCTTC. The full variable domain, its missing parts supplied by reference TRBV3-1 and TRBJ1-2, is DTAVSQTPKYLVTQMGNDKSIKCEQNLGHDTMYWYKQDSKKFLKIMFSYNNKELIINETVPNRFSPKSPDKAHLNLHINSLELGDSAVYFCASSQPYSGYTFGSGTRLTVV.